This paragraph covers one TCR beta chain sequence. Its antigen remains unidentified. Base qualities were left out, and no much larger clone turns up one base away. TCRbeta CDR3 regions were amplified from genomic DNA using the immunoSEQ Assay, a bias-controlled multiplex PCR. Regarding the original processing steps: Nucleated cell counts per sample were estimated from amplification of reference gene primers within the assay. To quantify the absolute abundance of each unique TCRbeta CDR3 rearrangement, sequence reads were collapsed and filtered. For each sample, productive Simpson clonality was calculated as the square root of Simpson's diversity index over productive rearrangements. TCRdb took this table from immuneACCESS and kept in-frame rearrangements with V and J called. Such tables lack part of the clones; where checked against another copy, unresolved V genes explain under half of the gap, and the rest is unexplained. V and J calls and clone size are given by that table; D and trimming were obtained from the DNA. Present in this sample are about 280,000 clones, more than 75% of which were seen just once. The leading ten clones occupy 2% to 2.5% of the sample.

Participants in the prospective study were aged roughly 18 to 100 years, lived in about two dozen United States geographic areas, and enrolled through a virtual design. To assign participants to cohorts, the prospective study relied on clinical history that participants themselves reported in a screening survey and a study questionnaire. In the prospective study, whole blood, serum and a nasopharyngeal or oropharyngeal swab were collected from each participant by mobile phlebotomists. Additional blood draws and questionnaires over an approximately two-month period could optionally be provided by prospective study participants. Before DNA extraction, prospective study blood samples were shipped either frozen or at room temperature. This sample is part of a study of blood T cell repertoires in COVID-19 (dated by TCRdb to about 2020). Context from the whole study: Recovered participants in ImmuneRACE Cohort 3 were defined by two consecutive negative NP/OP PCR tests, clearance by a healthcare professional, or resolution of symptoms. Deeply sampled blood TCRbeta repertoires from subjects exposed to, actively infected with, or recovered from COVID-19 were included in the dataset. The repertoires were released in a freely available public database meant as a resource for research on the immune response to SARS-CoV-2. Where available, HLA class I and class II types were obtained from metadata supplied by the sample provider rather than from assay-based typing. Samples were obtained from the ongoing ImmuneRACE study (first 160 participants) and from 950 to 1,500 subjects provided by 6 global collaborators. The material from the prospective study consisted of cDNA or gDNA derived from T cells, B-cell-depleted T cells, or PBMCs. The collaborator samples originated in the United States, Italy and Spain and spanned the acute and convalescent phases of COVID-19. The sample metadata nearly always contained a de-identified subject ID, COVID-19 status, age in years and sex.

V is clipped by 6 bases and J by 7 bases, and the sequence between their germline boundaries is 13 bases long. The CDR3 runs 13 amino acids, cysteine and phenylalanine included. Only the CDR3 part of the read is kept: 39 bases, read in frame from the first base. In the germline V gene (reference sequence), CDR1 corresponds to LNHDA and CDR2 to SQIVND. Findings and caveats that apply to the study as a whole: Clinical and demographic metadata were provided uncurated, with the amount varying by source and participant.

The receptor was isolated from an older woman in a cohort exposed to, infected with or recovered from COVID-19 (not recorded which). The specimen sequenced was PBMCs or T cells enriched from blood (not recorded which). Recombination joined TRBV19 with TRBJ1-5, with no reliable assignment of the D segment. The CDR3 region reads CASSLAGLQPQHF. Read as DNA, the sequence is TGTGCCAGTAGCCTCGCGGGTCTACAGCCCCAGCATTTT.